This TCR beta chain came from a study of identical twins. Study-level findings and limits: Cord blood's abundant beta clonotypes had fewer insertions, unlike memory repertoires.

This clonotype was seen only a few times. Antigen: not known. It was template switching that added a universal primer site, and there were unique molecular identifiers on the cDNA. Via MiXCR, TCRdb re-called the 5' RACE reads, giving one row per CDR3 protein. The sample lists approximately 300,000 distinct CDR3 sequences, 8.5% to 9.5% seen once, with about 7.1% in the top ten. The data also belong to a second study, concerning yellow fever vaccine responses in identical twins.

The sequence derives from a young woman in good health. The sample comprised CD8+ T cells sorted from blood.

The CDR3 DNA is TGTGCCATCAGTGAGCCCCCGACCCGGTATGAGCAGTTCTTC. Encoded protein: CAISEPPTRYEQFF. The chain couples TRBV10-3 to TRBJ2-1; D call uncertain. Germline lookup yields CDR1 ENHRY and CDR2 SYGVKD. V lost 2 bases, J lost 8 bases, and 13 bases lay in between. The CDR3 runs to 14 residues.